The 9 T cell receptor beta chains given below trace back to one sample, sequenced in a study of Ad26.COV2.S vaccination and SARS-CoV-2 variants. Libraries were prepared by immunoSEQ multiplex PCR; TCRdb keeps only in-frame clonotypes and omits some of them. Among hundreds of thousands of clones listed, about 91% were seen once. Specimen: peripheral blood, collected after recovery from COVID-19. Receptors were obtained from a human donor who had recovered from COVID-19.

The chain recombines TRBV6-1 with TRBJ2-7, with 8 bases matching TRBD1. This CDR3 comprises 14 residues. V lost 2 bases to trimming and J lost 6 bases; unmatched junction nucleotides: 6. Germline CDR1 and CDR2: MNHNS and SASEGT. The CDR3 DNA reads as TGTGCCAGCAGTGAACAGGACAGGGTGACCGAGCAGTACTTC. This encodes CASSEQDRVTEQYF.

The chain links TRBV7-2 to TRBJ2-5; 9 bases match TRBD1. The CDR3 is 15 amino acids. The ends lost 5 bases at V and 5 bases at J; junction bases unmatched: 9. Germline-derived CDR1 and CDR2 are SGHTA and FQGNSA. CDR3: CASSRNRGQSETQYF. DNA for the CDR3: TGTGCCAGCAGCCGGAACAGGGGGCAGTCGGAGACCCAGTACTTC.

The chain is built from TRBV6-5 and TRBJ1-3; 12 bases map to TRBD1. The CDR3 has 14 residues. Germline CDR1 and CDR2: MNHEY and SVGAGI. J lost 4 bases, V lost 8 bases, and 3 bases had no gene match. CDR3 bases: TGTGCCAGCGGGGACAGGGGGCCAGGAAACACCATATATTTT. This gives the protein CASGDRGPGNTIYF.

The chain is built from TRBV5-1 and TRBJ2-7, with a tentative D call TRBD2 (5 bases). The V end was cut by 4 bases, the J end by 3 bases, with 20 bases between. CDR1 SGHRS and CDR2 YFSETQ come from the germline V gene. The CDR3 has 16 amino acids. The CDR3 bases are TGCGCCAGCAGCCCCCCTCTAGCTTATGGGGACTACGAGCAGTACTTC. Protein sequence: CASSPPLAYGDYEQYF.

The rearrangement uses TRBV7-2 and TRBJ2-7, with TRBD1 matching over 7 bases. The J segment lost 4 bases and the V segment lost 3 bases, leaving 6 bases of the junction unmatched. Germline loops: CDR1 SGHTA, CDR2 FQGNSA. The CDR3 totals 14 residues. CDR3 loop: CASSFRTGTYEQYF. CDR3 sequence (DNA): TGTGCCAGCAGCTTCCGGACAGGAACTTACGAGCAGTACTTC.

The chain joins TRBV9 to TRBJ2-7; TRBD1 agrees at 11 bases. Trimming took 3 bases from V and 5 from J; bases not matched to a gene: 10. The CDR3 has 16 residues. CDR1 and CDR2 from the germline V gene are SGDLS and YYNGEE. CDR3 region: CASSGGGTGGMNEQYF. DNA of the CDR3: TGTGCCAGCAGCGGAGGGGGGACAGGGGGAATGAACGAGCAGTACTTC.

The CDR3 bases are TGTGCCAGTGGGATAACTAGCGGGGGGTCCTACAATGAGCAGTTCTTC. Its translation is CASGITSGGSYNEQFF. J is TRBJ2-1 and V is TRBV19; 12 bases map to TRBD2. The CDR3 has 16 amino acids. Trimming at V came to 8 bases and at J to 1 base, leaving 6 bases not matched to a gene. The germline V gene encodes CDR1 LNHDA and CDR2 SQIVND (reference sequence).

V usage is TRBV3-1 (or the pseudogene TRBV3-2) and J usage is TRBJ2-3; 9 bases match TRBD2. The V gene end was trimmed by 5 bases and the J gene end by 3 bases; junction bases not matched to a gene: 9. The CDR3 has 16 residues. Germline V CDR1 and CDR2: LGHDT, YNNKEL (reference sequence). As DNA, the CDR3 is TGTGCCAGCAGCGCCCTAGCGGGGAGAGGAACAGATACGCAGTATTTT. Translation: CASSALAGRGTDTQYF.

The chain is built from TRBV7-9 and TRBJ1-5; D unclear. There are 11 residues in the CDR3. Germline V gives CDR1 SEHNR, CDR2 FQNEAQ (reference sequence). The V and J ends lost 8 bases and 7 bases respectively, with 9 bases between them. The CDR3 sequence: CASGFNQPQHF. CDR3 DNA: TGTGCCAGCGGGTTCAACCAGCCCCAGCATTTT.